The sequence of this T cell receptor beta chain was determined in a study of blood T cells in healthy people across ages. For this clonotype: Antigen specificity is unknown.

Study-wide findings and caveats: From one million sequenced T cells, diversity estimates were lower bounds.

Trimming removed 2 bases from V and 8 bases from J, with 18 bases in between. CDR3 length equals 15 residues. CDR1 and CDR2 from the germline V gene are MNHNY and SVGAGI (reference sequence). Using a J-beta primer mix together with a sample-barcoded 5' primer, a second PCR was run for about 6 to 11 cycles. All samples yielded 2.5 million or more CDR3-containing paired-end reads. Each CDR3 protein gets one entry after TCRdb re-called the 5' RACE reads with MiXCR. The sample lists about a million distinct CDR3 sequences, 51% occurring once. The genes are TRBV6-6 and TRBJ1-2, with a possible D match to TRBD1 (6 bases). The clonotype originates from a woman in her fifties or sixties in good health. Sequences were obtained from blood. CDR3 DNA: TGTGCCAGCAGTTACCTTCAGACAGGCCCCCAGGGCTACACCTTC. The encoded protein is CASSYLQTGPQGYTF.